The clone carrying this T cell receptor (beta chain) was seen just once. V was cut by 5 bases and J by 0 bases, with 21 bases left in between. The CDR3 spans 18 residues. CDR1 is SGHTA and CDR2 is FQGNSA in the germline V gene. This specimen belongs to a study of HIV-infected patients and healthy controls. TCRdb reprocessed the 5' RACE reads with MiXCR, giving one entry per CDR3 protein. The sample lists some 20,000 distinct CDR3 sequences; roughly 19% were seen once. Sequenced material: CD8+ T cells from blood. This chain connects TRBV7-2 to TRBJ2-3; a weak D match, TRBD2 (5 bases). The receptor was derived from a human donor in good health. The CDR3 DNA reads TGTGCCAGCAGCACCGGTATTAGCGAACCTACTAGCACAGATACGCAGTATTTT. Encoded protein: CASSTGISEPTSTDTQYF. Complete variable domain (other parts from reference TRBV7-2 and TRBJ2-3): GAGVSQSPSNKVTEKGKDVELRCDPISGHTALYWYRQSLGQGLEFLIYFQGNSAPDKSGLPSDRFSAERTGGSVSTLTIQRTQQEDSAVYLCASSTGISEPTSTDTQYFGPGTRLTVL.